A single sample gave rise to the 31 T cell receptor beta chains below, sequenced in a study of preoperative IRX-2 immunotherapy in early breast cancer. The treatment here: preoperative locoregional IRX-2 cytokine immunotherapy. TCRdb's table, derived via immunoSEQ multiplex PCR, lists solely in-frame clones and lacks some. The sample has tens of thousands of clones, approximately 80% seen once; the top ten hold around 1.4%. The starting material was lymph node tissue, obtained after IRX-2 immunotherapy. These receptors were collected from a human donor with breast cancer.

The genes are TRBV7-7 and TRBJ1-6, with D possibly matching TRBD1 (5 bases). V gave up 1 base and J gave up 9 bases, with 13 bases separating them. The CDR3 is 15 residues long. From germline, CDR1 is SSHAT and CDR2 FNYEAQ (reference sequence). The CDR3 bases are TGTGCCAGCAGCTTAGATCGGGGGTCGAGTTCACCCCTCCACTTT. Its protein product is CASSLDRGSSSPLHF.

The chain couples TRBV6-7 to TRBJ1-1; no firm D call. TRBV6-7 is assigned to the ORF class and has an uncertain function. Deletions cut 5 bases from V and 1 base from J, with 2 bases between. The CDR3 totals 11 residues. CDR3 DNA: TGTGCCAGCAGTCGGAACACTGAAGCTTTCTTT. Amino acid sequence: CASSRNTEAFF.

V is TRBV10-2 and J is TRBJ1-1; possibly TRBD1 for D (6 bases). Trimming took off 7 bases at V and 1 base at J, with 13 bases between the two ends. Germline lookup yields CDR1 WSHSY and CDR2 SAAADI. CDR3 length: 14 amino acids. CDR3 amino acids: CASTTGRENTEAFF. The CDR3 bases are TGCGCCAGCACTACAGGGAGGGAGAACACTGAAGCTTTCTTT.

The V call is TRBV6-8, the J call TRBJ1-5, with 7 bases that match TRBD1. The V gene end was trimmed by 8 bases and the J gene end by 7 bases; junction bases not matched to a gene: 11. The CDR3 runs 14 residues. Germline values: CDR1 MNHGY, CDR2 SAAAGT. This chain's CDR3 is CASGNRGKKQPQHF. In DNA, the CDR3 is TGTGCCAGCGGAAACAGGGGAAAGAAACAGCCCCAGCATTTT.

The chain has TRBV6-8 and TRBJ2-2, with 11 bases identical to TRBD1. Germline CDR1 reads MNHGY; CDR2 reads SAAAGT. There are 14 residues in the CDR3. V shed 7 bases and J 5 bases; nucleotides not matched to a gene: 3. The CDR3 nucleotides read TGTGCCAGCATAGGGACAGGGGGAACCGGGGAGCTGTTTTTT. It translates to CASIGTGGTGELFF.

This chain joins TRBV6-8 and TRBJ1-1, with D tentatively TRBD1 (5 bases). Germline-derived CDR1 and CDR2 are MNHGY and SAAAGT. This CDR3 contains 14 residues. V lost 6 bases, J lost 1 base, and 12 bases lay in between. CDR3 protein: CASRAGRENTEAFF. The CDR3 DNA follows: TGTGCCAGCAGAGCAGGGAGAGAGAACACTGAAGCTTTCTTT.

This clone was observed a single time. The rearrangement joins TRBV4-1 to TRBJ1-1; D not certain. Per germline, CDR1 MGHRA and CDR2 YSYEKL. There are 16 residues in the CDR3. The V and J ends lost 0 bases and 0 bases respectively, with 11 bases between them. CDR3 residues: CASSQDRGLMNTEAFF. CDR3 in DNA: TGCGCCAGCAGCCAAGATCGAGGACTAATGAACACTGAAGCTTTCTTT.

In this sample, this clone turned up once. This chain connects TRBV28 to TRBJ2-1; 14 bases agree with TRBD2. CDR3 length equals 15 residues. Germline V gene data show CDR1 as MDHEN and CDR2 as SYDVKM. V was clipped by 6 bases and J by 7 bases; unmatched bases: 5. In DNA, the CDR3 is TGTGCCAGCAGCCAAGGACTAGCGGGGGGAAATGAGCAGTTCTTC. It yields the protein CASSQGLAGGNEQFF. Using reference TRBV28 and TRBJ2-1 for the parts outside the CDR3, the full variable domain is DVKVTQSSRYLVKRTGEKVFLECVQDMDHENMFWYRQDPGLGLRLIYFSYDVKMKEKGDIPEGYSVSREKKERFSLILESASTNQTSMYLCASSQGLAGGNEQFFGPGTRLTVL.

This CDR3 reads CASSMGRGQGTGNTIYF. The CDR3 DNA follows: TGTGCCAGTAGTATGGGCCGCGGACAGGGGACGGGAAACACCATATATTTT. V gene TRBV19 combines with J gene TRBJ1-3; 9 nucleotides line up with TRBD1. Germline CDR1 and CDR2: LNHDA and SQIVND (reference sequence). With V trimmed by 3 bases and J by 4 bases, 10 bases remained unmatched. The CDR3 loop spans 17 amino acids.

DNA for the CDR3: TGCGCCAGCAGCTTGGGACGAGGTTGGAATGAAAAACTGTTTTTT. It is translated as CASSLGRGWNEKLFF. V gene TRBV5-1 combines with J gene TRBJ1-4, with D unresolved. Germline lookup yields CDR1 SGHRS and CDR2 YFSETQ. The CDR3 covers 15 residues. V was pared by 0 bases and J by 5 bases, with 11 bases between.

This clone was counted once. The CDR3 reads CASSHRGVGTGELFF. Here the CDR3 DNA reads TGTGCCAGCAGCCACCGCGGGGTGGGCACCGGGGAGCTGTTTTTT. The chain joins TRBV7-6 to TRBJ2-2; D is perhaps TRBD2 (6 bases). V gave up 5 bases and J gave up 4 bases, with 14 bases separating them. The CDR3 sequence is 15 residues long. Germline V CDR1 and CDR2: SGHVS, FNYEAQ.

The J gene is TRBJ2-1, the V gene TRBV11-3; D ambiguous. The CDR3 loop spans 14 amino acids. Germline CDR1 and CDR2: SGHNT and YENEEA. V shed 0 bases and J shed 2 bases, with 5 bases lying between them. The CDR3 DNA reads as TGTGCCAGCAGCTTAGACAAAGCCTACAATGAGCAGTTCTTC. Its translation: CASSLDKAYNEQFF.

The sample holds a few counts of this clone. The rearrangement joins TRBV6-8 to TRBJ1-1, with no clear D. This CDR3 region has 16 residues. The V gene's germline CDR1 is MNHGY and CDR2 SAAAGT. The V end lost 4 bases, the J end lost 4 bases, and 19 bases lay between the germline ends. The DNA of the CDR3 is TGTGCCAGCAGTTCCCCCCGTTCAACTGGGAGCACTGAAGCTTTCTTT. Amino acid sequence: CASSSPRSTGSTEAFF.

This sequence joins TRBV10-3 and TRBJ2-2; D tentatively fits TRBD1 or TRBD2 (5 bases each). The germline CDR1 and CDR2 sequences are ENHRY and SYGVKD. This CDR3 spans 17 amino acids. The germline V and J ends were trimmed by 2 bases and 4 bases, with 17 bases remaining between them. CDR3 bases: TGTGCCATCAGTGAGCTCTCGAGAGGGGATCCCACCGGGGAGCTGTTTTTT. It codes for CAISELSRGDPTGELFF.

The chain is built from TRBV6-8 and TRBJ2-3; 9 bases map to TRBD2. CDR1 MNHGY and CDR2 SAAAGT come from the germline V gene. This CDR3 has 15 residues. The chain's CDR3 is CAPWGSGGRTDTQYF. CDR3 nucleotides: TGTGCGCCTTGGGGTAGCGGGGGACGCACAGATACGCAGTATTTT.

The gene calls are TRBV28 and TRBJ2-2; the D gene is possibly TRBD1 (5 bases). Germline CDR1 MDHEN, CDR2 SYDVKM. The CDR3 has 16 amino acids. V gave up 3 bases and J gave up 4 bases, with 15 bases separating them. The CDR3 loop is CASSLAVQGGTGELFF. The CDR3 DNA reads TGTGCCAGCAGTTTGGCAGTTCAGGGCGGCACCGGGGAGCTGTTTTTT.

The chain carries TRBV7-8 and TRBJ2-2; D gene unclear. The CDR3 contains 13 residues. Germline CDR1 is SGHVS and CDR2 is FQNEAQ. The germline V and J ends were trimmed by 1 base and 6 bases, with 6 bases remaining between them. The CDR3 here is CASSLGEAGELFF. The DNA for the CDR3 is TGTGCCAGCAGCTTAGGAGAGGCCGGGGAGCTGTTTTTT.

The gene calls are TRBV6-8 and TRBJ1-6; 11 bases agree with TRBD1. The CDR3 spans 16 residues. With V trimmed by 4 bases and J by 5 bases, 4 bases remained unmatched. From germline, CDR1 is MNHGY and CDR2 SAAAGT. The chain's CDR3 is CASSSGQGVNNSPLHF. CDR3 DNA sequence: TGTGCCAGCAGTTCGGGACAGGGGGTAAATAATTCACCCCTCCACTTT.

The CDR3 is CASRVTTGELFF. For the CDR3, the DNA is TGTGCCAGCAGGGTAACCACCGGGGAGCTGTTTTTT. The V gene is TRBV6-8, the J gene TRBJ2-2; D gene uncertain. The V gene lost 6 bases and the J gene lost 4 bases, with 6 bases spanning the gap. The CDR3 runs to 12 residues. Germline-derived CDR1 and CDR2 are MNHGY and SAAAGT.

The chain employs TRBV11-3 and TRBJ1-3, with a tentative D call TRBD1 (5 bases). This CDR3 spans 16 amino acids. CDR1 SGHNT and CDR2 YENEEA come from the germline V gene. The V end was cut by 5 bases, the J end by 7 bases, with 21 bases between. Written as DNA, the CDR3 is TGTGCCAGCAGCCTAACCCGACAGCCCTTTTTCAACACCATATATTTT. Translating gives CASSLTRQPFFNTIYF.

J is TRBJ2-5 and V is TRBV30; 10 bases fit TRBD2. Germline CDR1 GTSNPN, CDR2 SVGIG (reference sequence). The CDR3 extends over 15 amino acids. The V segment lost 3 bases and the J segment 4 bases; nucleotides outside the gene matches: 8. This CDR3 is CAWRGGLAVSETQYF. The CDR3 DNA is TGTGCCTGGAGGGGAGGACTAGCGGTGTCAGAGACCCAGTACTTC.

This clone is a singleton in its sample. The chain has TRBV28 and TRBJ2-3; 7 nucleotides agree with TRBD1. The CDR3 runs to 15 residues. Germline V lookup: CDR1 MDHEN, CDR2 SYDVKM. J gave up 4 bases and V 3 bases, and 7 bases lay outside the gene matches. CDR3 loop: CASSFGDRVPDTQYF. The CDR3 nucleotides are TGTGCCAGCAGTTTCGGAGACAGGGTACCAGATACGCAGTATTTT.

The rearrangement links TRBV6-7 to TRBJ2-7, with 7 nucleotides matching TRBD1. TRBV6-7 is flagged as an ORF with uncertain function. The CDR3 spans 14 residues. V lost 6 bases, J lost 3 bases, and 8 bases stayed unmatched. The CDR3 protein is CASSPFDRDYEQYF. As DNA, the CDR3 is TGTGCCAGCAGCCCATTCGACAGGGACTACGAGCAGTACTTC.

The rearrangement joins TRBV7-4 to TRBJ1-5; D might be TRBD1 (6 bases). The CDR3 is 14 residues long. In germline, CDR1 is SGHVT, CDR2 SQSDAQ. V was shortened by 6 bases and J by 6 bases, with 15 bases between the two germline ends. CDR3 protein: CASSEEQGGQPQHF. The DNA of the CDR3 is TGTGCCAGCAGTGAGGAACAGGGCGGTCAGCCCCAGCATTTT.

The chain employs TRBV6-8 and TRBJ1-1; TRBD1 agrees at 9 bases. The CDR3 is 15 amino acids. V lost 0 bases, J lost 5 bases, and 4 bases stayed unmatched. Germline CDR1 and CDR2: MNHGY and SAAAGT. The CDR3, as DNA: TGTGCCAGCAGTTACTCGACAGGGGGACGAACTGAAGCTTTCTTT. It specifies CASSYSTGGRTEAFF.

A few counts support this clone. This rearrangement joins TRBV11-3 to TRBJ1-2, with D unresolved. CDR3 length equals 15 residues. Trimming pared 3 bases from V and 3 bases from J, leaving 14 bases between. The germline V gene has CDR1 SGHNT and CDR2 YENEEA. The CDR3 loop reads CASSLELGTYYGYTF. DNA for the CDR3: TGTGCCAGCAGCTTGGAACTTGGTACATACTATGGCTACACCTTC. Full variable domain (outside the CDR3, taken from reference TRBV11-3 and TRBJ1-2): EAGVVQSPRYKIIEKKQPVAFWCNPISGHNTLYWYLQNLGQGPELLIRYENEEAVDDSQLPKDRFSAERLKGVDSTLKIQPAELGDSAVYLCASSLELGTYYGYTFGSGTRLTVV.

This rearrangement joins TRBV19 to TRBJ2-5; D ambiguous. CDR3 length: 16 residues. The V and J ends lost 0 bases and 4 bases respectively, with 15 bases between them. Germline CDR1 and CDR2: LNHDA and SQIVND (reference sequence). The chain's CDR3 is CASSIDSRSWIETQYF. The CDR3, as DNA: TGTGCCAGTAGTATAGATTCGCGTAGTTGGATAGAGACCCAGTACTTC.

The chain recombines TRBV28 with TRBJ2-7; TRBD2 matches at 8 bases. The ends lost 5 bases at V and 3 bases at J; junction bases unmatched: 6. The CDR3 contains 14 residues. Germline assignment: CDR1 MDHEN and CDR2 SYDVKM. The CDR3 DNA reads as TGTGCCAGCAGTAAAGCGGGGGCCGACTACGAGCAGTACTTC. Its translation is CASSKAGADYEQYF.

The rearrangement links TRBV15 to TRBJ1-2; perhaps TRBD1 as D (6 bases). The CDR3 totals 15 residues. V was trimmed by 2 bases and J by 7 bases, leaving 17 bases between them. Germline CDR1 and CDR2: LNHNV and YYDKDF (reference sequence). DNA of the CDR3: TGTGCCACCAGCAGACCCCGGGGGGGCGCGGCTGGCTACACCTTC. It encodes CATSRPRGGAAGYTF.

The CDR3 reads CASRLGQGGWETQYF. CDR3 coding DNA: TGTGCCAGCAGACTCGGACAGGGCGGTTGGGAGACCCAGTACTTC. The J gene is TRBJ2-5, the V gene TRBV6-8; 8 bases are shared with TRBD1. The CDR3 loop spans 15 amino acids. Germline-derived CDR1 and CDR2 are MNHGY and SAAAGT. V shed 6 bases, J shed 5 bases, and the junction held 11 bases outside the gene matches.

The genes are TRBV5-1 and TRBJ1-1; TRBD1 matches 7 bases. The CDR3 runs to 14 residues. Germline CDR1 is SGHRS and CDR2 is YFSETQ. The J segment lost 4 bases and the V segment lost 4 bases, leaving 7 bases of the junction unmatched. The DNA for the CDR3 is TGCGCCAGCAGCAGTAACAGGGGTGGCACTGAAGCTTTCTTT. Amino acid sequence: CASSSNRGGTEAFF.